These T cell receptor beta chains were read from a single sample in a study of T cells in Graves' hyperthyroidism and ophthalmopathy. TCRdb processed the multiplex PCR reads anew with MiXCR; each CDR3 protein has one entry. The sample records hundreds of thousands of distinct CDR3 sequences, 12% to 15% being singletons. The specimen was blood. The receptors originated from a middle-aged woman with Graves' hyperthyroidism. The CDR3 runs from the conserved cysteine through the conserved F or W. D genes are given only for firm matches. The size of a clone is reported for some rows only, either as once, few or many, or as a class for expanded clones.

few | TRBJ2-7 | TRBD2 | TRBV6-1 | CASRRTSGISEQYF | TGTGCCAGCAGGAGGACTAGCGGGATAAGCGAGCAGTACTTC
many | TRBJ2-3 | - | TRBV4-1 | CASSPLLVVVRDTQYF | TGCGCCAGCAGCCCCCTCCTCGTTGTGGTTAGAGATACGCAGTATTTT
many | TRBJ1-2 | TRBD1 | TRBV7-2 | CASSWDRNYGYTF | TGTGCCAGCAGCTGGGACAGAAACTATGGCTACACCTTC
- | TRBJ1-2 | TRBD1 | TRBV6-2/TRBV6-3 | CASSYSPGTGDGYTF | TGTGCCAGCAGTTACAGCCCCGGGACAGGGGATGGCTACACCTTC
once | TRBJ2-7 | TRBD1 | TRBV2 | CASSPRDSFLTYEQYF | TGTGCCAGCAGTCCCCGGGACAGCTTCCTAACCTACGAGCAGTACTTC
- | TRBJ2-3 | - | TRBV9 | CASSVPAQWCTDTQYF | TGTGCCAGCAGCGTTCCAGCGCAATGGTGCACAGATACGCAGTATTTT
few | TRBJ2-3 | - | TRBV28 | CASSMQGGLDTQYF | TGTGCCAGCAGTATGCAGGGGGGTCTGGATACGCAGTATTTT
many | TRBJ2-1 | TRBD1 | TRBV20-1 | CSARDGTGSYNEQFF | TGCAGTGCTAGAGATGGGACAGGGAGCTACAATGAGCAGTTCTTC
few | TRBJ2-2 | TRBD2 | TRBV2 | CASRDSGRALIGGELFF | TGTGCCAGCAGGGATAGCGGGAGGGCCCTAATAGGCGGGGAGCTGTTTTTT
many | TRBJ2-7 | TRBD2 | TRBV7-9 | CASSLGLASGSYEQYF | TGTGCCAGCAGCTTAGGGTTGGCTAGCGGCTCCTACGAGCAGTACTTC
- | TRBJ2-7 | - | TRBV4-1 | CASSQAPPAGSGSYEQYF | TGCGCCAGCAGCCAAGCTCCCCCGGCGGGGTCCGGCTCCTACGAGCAGTACTTC
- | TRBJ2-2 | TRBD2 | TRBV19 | CTSSLGTISNTGELFF | TGTACCAGTAGTCTCGGGACTATAAGTAACACCGGGGAGCTGTTTTTT
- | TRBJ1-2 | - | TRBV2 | CASSAMGGNYGYTF | TGTGCCAGCAGCGCTATGGGGGGGAACTATGGCTACACCTTC
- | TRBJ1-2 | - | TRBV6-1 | CASASADGFYGYTF | TGTGCCAGCGCCTCCGCGGACGGATTCTATGGCTACACCTTC
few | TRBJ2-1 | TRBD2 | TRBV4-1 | CASSQGLAGEEQFF | TGCGCCAGCAGCCAAGGACTAGCGGGAGAGGAGCAGTTCTTC
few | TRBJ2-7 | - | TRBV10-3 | CAISPEKFSYEQYF | TGTGCCATCAGCCCCGAAAAGTTCTCCTACGAGCAGTACTTC
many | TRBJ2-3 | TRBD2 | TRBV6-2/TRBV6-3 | CASSYSVGLAGVRTDTQYF | TGTGCCAGCAGTTACAGTGTTGGACTAGCGGGAGTTCGCACAGATACGCAGTATTTT
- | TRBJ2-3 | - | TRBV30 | CACPGKDRPRTQYF | TGTGCCTGCCCCGGAAAAGATAGACCCCGTACGCAGTATTTT
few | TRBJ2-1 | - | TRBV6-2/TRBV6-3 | CASKASNEQFF | TGTGCCAGCAAGGCTAGCAATGAGCAGTTCTTC
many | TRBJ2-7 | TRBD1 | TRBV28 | CASSLDRDSDEQYF | TGTGCCAGCAGTTTGGACAGGGATAGCGACGAGCAGTACTTC
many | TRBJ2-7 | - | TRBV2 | CASSEGGRFPYEQYF | TGTGCCAGCAGTGAAGGCGGCCGTTTTCCGTACGAGCAGTACTTC
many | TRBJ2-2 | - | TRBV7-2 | CASSLVSGSHRELFF | TGTGCCAGCAGCTTAGTATCTGGGTCCCACCGGGAGCTGTTTTTT
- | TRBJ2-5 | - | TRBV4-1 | CASSQEGNKETQYF | TGCGCCAGCAGCCAAGAAGGGAATAAAGAGACCCAGTACTTC
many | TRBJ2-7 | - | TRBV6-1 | CASSEQAGKVLGQYF | TGTGCCAGCAGTGAACAGGCGGGAAAGGTTTTGGGGCAGTACTTC
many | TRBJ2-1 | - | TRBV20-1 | CSDRTRSYNEQFF | TGCAGTGACAGGACTCGCTCCTACAATGAGCAGTTCTTC
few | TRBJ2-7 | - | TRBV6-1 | CAARGSPYEQYF | TGTGCCGCCCGTGGGTCTCCGTACGAGCAGTACTTC
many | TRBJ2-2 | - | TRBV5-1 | CASSLGQINTGELFF | TGCGCCAGCAGCTTGGGCCAGATAAACACCGGGGAGCTGTTTTTT
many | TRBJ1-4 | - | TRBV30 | CAWSALESEKLFF | TGTGCCTGGAGTGCTCTCGAGAGTGAAAAACTGTTTTTT
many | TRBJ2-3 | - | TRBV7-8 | CASSYMISTDTQYF | TGTGCCAGCAGCTACATGATAAGCACAGATACGCAGTATTTT
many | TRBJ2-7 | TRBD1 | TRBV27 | CASNKGQGASVSNEQYF | TGTGCCAGCAATAAAGGGCAGGGGGCGAGCGTTTCCAACGAGCAGTACTTC
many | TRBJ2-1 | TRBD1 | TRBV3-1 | CASSQVAGGSEQFF | TGTGCCAGCAGCCAAGTGGCAGGGGGCTCGGAGCAGTTCTTC
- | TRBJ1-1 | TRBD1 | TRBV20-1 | CSAGSRDRGTTEAFF | TGCAGTGCTGGCAGCCGGGACAGGGGTACCACTGAAGCTTTCTTT
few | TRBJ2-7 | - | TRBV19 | CASSTPAAGTYYEQYF | TGTGCCAGTAGTACCCCTGCCGCAGGGACGTACTACGAGCAGTACTTC
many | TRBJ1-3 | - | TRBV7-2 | CASSFGTRGNTIYF | TGTGCCAGCAGCTTTGGGACAAGGGGAAACACCATATATTTT
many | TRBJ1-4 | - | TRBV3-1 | CASSQGGGIGEKLFF | TGTGCCAGCAGCCAAGGGGGGGGCATCGGTGAAAAACTGTTTTTT
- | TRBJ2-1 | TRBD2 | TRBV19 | CASSIRGGVLDEQFF | TGTGCCAGTAGTATCCGGGGGGGGGTTCTGGATGAGCAGTTCTTC
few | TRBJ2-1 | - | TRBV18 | CASSPSHNEQFF | TGTGCCAGCTCACCAAGTCACAATGAGCAGTTCTTC
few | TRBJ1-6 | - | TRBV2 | CASMEGALNSPLHF | TGTGCCAGCATGGAAGGGGCATTGAATTCCCCCCTCCACTTT
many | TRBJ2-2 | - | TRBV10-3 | CAISDYGGSGELFF | TGTGCCATCAGTGATTACGGGGGCTCCGGGGAGCTGTTTTTT
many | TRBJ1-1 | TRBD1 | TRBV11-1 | CASSLGTGEEAFF | TGTGCCAGCAGCTTAGGGACAGGGGAAGAAGCTTTCTTT
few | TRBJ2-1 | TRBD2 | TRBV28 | CASSSGLAGVSNEQFF | TGTGCCAGCAGTTCTGGACTAGCGGGAGTAAGTAATGAGCAGTTCTTC
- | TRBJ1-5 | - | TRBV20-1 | CSARDTRLQTYSNQPQHF | TGCAGTGCTAGAGATACCAGGCTACAAACTTATAGCAATCAGCCCCAGCATTTT
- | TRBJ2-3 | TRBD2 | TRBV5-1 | CASSFSSGSSTDTQYF | TGCGCCAGCAGCTTCAGTAGCGGGAGTAGCACAGATACGCAGTATTTT
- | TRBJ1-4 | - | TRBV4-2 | CASSQKGAVVGEKLFF | TGTGCCAGCAGCCAGAAAGGGGCCGTGGTGGGTGAAAAACTGTTTTTT
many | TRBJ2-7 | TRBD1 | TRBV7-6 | CASSLVAGGYEQYF | TGTGCCAGCAGCTTAGTGGCAGGGGGCTACGAGCAGTACTTC
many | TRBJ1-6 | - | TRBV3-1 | CASSQTRISPLHF | TGTGCCAGCAGCCAGACACGGATTTCACCCCTCCACTTT